The source of this T cell receptor (beta chain) is a study of cytomegalovirus exposure and HLA in healthy donors. Study-wide findings and caveats: In a later analysis, V- and J-gene trimming of beta chains associated with a DCLRE1C missense variant, replicated independently.

In regard to this clone: The antigen remains unidentified.

Vbeta (60) and Jbeta (13) primers were used in the PCR. Sequencing used immunoSEQ multiplex PCR; TCRdb keeps in-frame clones, though not all of them. This table holds more than 200,000 clones, roughly 80% found once. All donors participated as healthy donors of bone marrow. There were likely unrecorded immune exposures, though donors were nominally healthy when sampled. The sequence came from a middle-aged man in good health and CMV-seropositive. Sequencing used PBMCs.

CDR3 sequence: CATSRDSGQPSYEQYF. CDR3 bases: TGTGCCACCAGCAGAGATTCAGGACAGCCTTCCTACGAGCAGTACTTC. The chain has TRBV15 and TRBJ2-7; D is possibly TRBD1 (6 bases). The CDR3 is made up of 16 amino acids. Germline V gene lookup returns CDR1 LNHNV and CDR2 YYDKDF (reference sequence). Trimming left V 0 bases short and J 1 base short, with 13 bases between.